The rows below give T cell receptor beta chains drawn from one sample of a study of cytomegalovirus exposure and HLA in healthy donors. Generated by immunoSEQ multiplex PCR, the TCRdb table keeps only in-frame clones and is missing some. This sample yields 95,000 to 110,000 clones, of which about 77% are seen a single time; about a tenth belongs to the top ten. Material for sequencing was PBMCs. These receptors were collected from a woman in her late teens or twenties in good health and CMV-seropositive. Both conserved end residues are part of each CDR3. The D gene is left open where the match is weak. Size is stated for part of the rows, as once, few or many counts, or as a class when the clone is expanded.

D	J	size	V	DNA	CDR3
-	TRBJ2-7	-	TRBV11-2	TGTGCCAGCAGCTTAGGGGCTGGGTACGAGCAGTACTTC	CASSLGAGYEQYF
TRBD1	TRBJ1-6	-	TRBV5-1	TGCGCCAGCAGCTCCTGGGCAGGGGGCGATTCACCCCTCCACTTT	CASSSWAGGDSPLHF
TRBD2	TRBJ2-7	-	TRBV28	TGTGCCAGCAGTCTCTTAGCGGGAGTAGCCTACGAGCAGTACTTC	CASSLLAGVAYEQYF
-	TRBJ1-2	once	TRBV5-1	TGCGCCAGCAGTTTTGGCCAATATGGCTACACCTTC	CASSFGQYGYTF
TRBD1	TRBJ2-1	once	TRBV9	TGTGCCAGCAGCGGGACAGGGGTCAATGAGCAGTTCTTC	CASSGTGVNEQFF
TRBD1	TRBJ1-2	-	TRBV19	TGTGCCAGTAGTACTCCGACAGGGGTACTTGGCTACACCTTC	CASSTPTGVLGYTF
-	TRBJ2-3	-	TRBV9	TGTGCCAGCAGCGTCGCCGGGTCCCATCTCACAGATACGCAGTATTTT	CASSVAGSHLTDTQYF
-	TRBJ1-4	-	TRBV6-5	TGTGCCAGCAGTTACGTGCGGGGGGCCGATGAAAAACTGTTTTTT	CASSYVRGADEKLFF
-	TRBJ1-1	-	TRBV10-3	TGTGCCATTACGTTTGGGGGCGAGGCGGAAGCTTTCTTT	CAITFGGEAEAFF
-	TRBJ1-2	once	TRBV27	TGTGCCAGCAGTCCAGGTGGTCCGGGGGGGACGATCCCCTATGGCTACACCTTC	CASSPGGPGGTIPYGYTF
-	TRBJ1-4	few	TRBV27	TGTGCCAGCAGTCCGACGCCGGCGGGGCGGAAACTGTTTTTT	CASSPTPAGRKLFF
TRBD2	TRBJ2-7	-	TRBV28	TGTGCCAGCAGTCCAGGACTAGCGGGGACCTACGAGCAGTACTTC	CASSPGLAGTYEQYF
-	TRBJ2-7	-	TRBV5-1	TGCGCCAGCAGCTTGGGACAGTCCTACGAGCAGTACTTC	CASSLGQSYEQYF
TRBD2	TRBJ2-7	-	TRBV2	TGTGCCAGCAGTTCGGGTAGCGGGGGCTCCTACGAGCAGTACTTC	CASSSGSGGSYEQYF
-	TRBJ2-3	-	TRBV9	TGTGCCAGCAGCCCATCCGGGCTAGCCCGGGATACGCAGTATTTT	CASSPSGLARDTQYF
-	TRBJ2-1	-	TRBV7-3	TGTGCCAGCAGCTTAGATCGGGAATCCAATGAGCAGTTCTTC	CASSLDRESNEQFF
TRBD2	TRBJ2-6	-	TRBV5-1	TGCGCCAGCAGAAAAGGGACTAGACTCTCTGGGGCCAACGTCCTGACTTTC	CASRKGTRLSGANVLTF
TRBD2	TRBJ2-1	-	TRBV9	TGTGCCAGCAGCGAACTAGCGGGGGGACTCATTAGAAGTGAGCAGTTCTTC	CASSELAGGLIRSEQFF
-	TRBJ2-7	few	TRBV6-1	TGTGCCAGCAGTGTACCGGGACACATACCCTCCTACGAGCAGTACTTC	CASSVPGHIPSYEQYF
TRBD1	TRBJ1-5	-	TRBV6-5	TGTGCCAGCAGTCCAGGGGGTTATAGCAATCAGCCCCAGCATTTT	CASSPGGYSNQPQHF
-	TRBJ2-3	-	TRBV19	TGTGCCAGTAGTATAGACTCGGGCACAGATACGCAGTATTTT	CASSIDSGTDTQYF
TRBD1	TRBJ1-1	once	TRBV13	TGTGCCAGCAGCTTGGAACCTGGACAGGGGCCGGGTAACACTGAAGCTTTCTTT	CASSLEPGQGPGNTEAFF
-	TRBJ2-5	-	TRBV6-1	TGTGCCAGCAAACTAAGGGGCGAGACCCAGTACTTC	CASKLRGETQYF
TRBD1	TRBJ2-5	-	TRBV9	TGTGCCAGCAGCCCTCGACAGGGTTGGCCGGAGACCCAGTACTTC	CASSPRQGWPETQYF
-	TRBJ2-7	-	TRBV6-5	TGTGCCAGCAGTATGGACAGAGGGCGAGACGAGCAGTACTTC	CASSMDRGRDEQYF
-	TRBJ1-2	-	TRBV9	TGTGCCACCCTACACAGGGATAACTATGGCTACACCTTC	CATLHRDNYGYTF
TRBD2	TRBJ2-1	-	TRBV7-7	TGTGCCAGCAGCTTTGGGACTAGCGGGAGCGGGAGGGGTGAGCAGTTCTTC	CASSFGTSGSGRGEQFF
-	TRBJ2-7	-	TRBV19	TGTGCCGCGGGGGCCTCTTACGAGCAGTACTTC	CAAGASYEQYF
TRBD2	TRBJ2-7	-	TRBV7-2	TGTGCCAGCAGCTTATTTGGGGGGGACCCCTCCTACGAGCAGTACTTC	CASSLFGGDPSYEQYF
-	TRBJ2-7	few	TRBV12-5	TGTGCTAGTGGGGCGGGGAGCTCCTACGAGCAGTACTTC	CASGAGSSYEQYF
-	TRBJ1-2	-	TRBV6-4	TGTGCCAGCAGTATTCACGGTGGGCCCTATGGCTACACCTTC	CASSIHGGPYGYTF
TRBD1	TRBJ2-5	-	TRBV7-2	TGTGCCAGCAGCTTGACAGGGTTGCAGACCCAGTACTTC	CASSLTGLQTQYF
-	TRBJ1-4	-	TRBV7-6	TGTGCCAGCAGCTTGGCGGAGAGGGGGTATGAAAAACTGTTTTTT	CASSLAERGYEKLFF
-	TRBJ1-4	few	TRBV27	TGTGCCAGCACCGACTATAATGAAAAACTGTTTTTT	CASTDYNEKLFF
-	TRBJ2-7	-	TRBV6-5	TGTGCCAGCAGTTACCCCCTTGGCGGGACCTCCTACGAGCAGTACTTC	CASSYPLGGTSYEQYF
TRBD2	TRBJ2-7	few	TRBV5-1	TGCGCCAGCAGCTACGGACTAGCGGGAGCGGGCGAGCAGTACTTC	CASSYGLAGAGEQYF
-	TRBJ1-1	once	TRBV5-1	TGCGCCAGCAGCTTGGAGGCAGGGGTAAAGAATACTGAAGCTTTCTTT	CASSLEAGVKNTEAFF
-	TRBJ1-1	-	TRBV2	TGTGCCACCCAGGCAATACGGGCTTTCTTT	CATQAIRAFF
-	TRBJ2-5	-	TRBV2	TGTGCCAGCAGTGGTCCAGGGGCTATTTCCACAGAGACCCAGTACTTC	CASSGPGAISTETQYF
-	TRBJ1-3	-	TRBV2	TGTGCCAGCAGTGTGACAGTCCTCTCTGGAAACACCATATATTTT	CASSVTVLSGNTIYF
-	TRBJ1-5	-	TRBV6-6	TGTGCCAGCAGTTGGGGGGAGGGGGATCAGCCCCAGCATTTT	CASSWGEGDQPQHF
TRBD2	TRBJ2-7	once	TRBV5-1	TGCGCCAGCAGCCAATCGAATCTAGCGGGGGGCCACGAGCAGTACTTC	CASSQSNLAGGHEQYF
-	TRBJ2-1	-	TRBV7-6	TGTGCCAGCAGCCAGTATGAGGGGGAGCATGAGCAGTTCTTC	CASSQYEGEHEQFF
TRBD1	TRBJ1-2	few	TRBV18	TGTGCCAGCTCACTACCACAGGGGGTTAACTATGGCTACACCTTC	CASSLPQGVNYGYTF
-	TRBJ2-1	once	TRBV19	TGTGCCAGTAGTATATTGGCGTCGAGGGATGAGCAGTTCTTC	CASSILASRDEQFF
-	TRBJ1-6	-	TRBV5-8	TGTGCCAGCAGCTTGGTTAGAGATCCACCCCTCCACTTT	CASSLVRDPPLHF
TRBD2	TRBJ2-2	-	TRBV5-6	TGTGCCAGCAGCTTCGCTCCTAGCGGGATCAACGCCGGGGAGCTGTTTTTT	CASSFAPSGINAGELFF
-	TRBJ2-5	-	TRBV7-9	TGTGCCAGCAGCCAGGACAGAGATCAAGAGACCCAGTACTTC	CASSQDRDQETQYF
TRBD1	TRBJ2-3	-	TRBV7-2	TGTGCCAGCAGCTTAAAATCAATGGGACAGATCTACACAGATACGCAGTATTTT	CASSLKSMGQIYTDTQYF
TRBD1	TRBJ2-3	-	TRBV30	TGTGCCTGGGAACCCGGACAGGGGGCGCAGTATTTT	CAWEPGQGAQYF
-	TRBJ1-1	-	TRBV29-1	TGCAGCGTTGTAGGGGGAACTGAAGCTTTCTTT	CSVVGGTEAFF
TRBD2	TRBJ2-5	-	TRBV5-1	TGCGCCAGCAGCTTGGGTTTAGCGGGAATGGAGACCCAGTACTTC	CASSLGLAGMETQYF
-	TRBJ2-6	once	TRBV5-6	TGTGCCAGCAGCTTTGGGACGGGAGAATCTGGGGCCAACGTCCTGACTTTC	CASSFGTGESGANVLTF
-	TRBJ2-1	-	TRBV2	TGTGCCACCCACTACAATGAGCAGTTCTTC	CATHYNEQFF
-	TRBJ1-5	once	TRBV11-2	TGTGCCAGCAGCTTAGCCGGGGGTGGCAATCAGCCCCAGCATTTT	CASSLAGGGNQPQHF
TRBD2	TRBJ2-1	-	TRBV7-6	TGTGCCAGCAGCGGTAGCGGGAGGGCCTCAAATGAGCAGTTCTTC	CASSGSGRASNEQFF
-	TRBJ1-5	-	TRBV18	TGTGCCAGCCACCCAGGGTCTGGCAATCAGCCCCAGCATTTT	CASHPGSGNQPQHF
TRBD2	TRBJ2-1	once	TRBV29-1	TGCAGCGTTGAAACAACGACTAGCATCAATGAGCAGTTCTTC	CSVETTTSINEQFF
TRBD1	TRBJ2-6	-	TRBV5-1	TGCGCCAGCAGCGTGACAGGGGGCTGGTCTGGGGCCAACGTCCTGACTTTC	CASSVTGGWSGANVLTF